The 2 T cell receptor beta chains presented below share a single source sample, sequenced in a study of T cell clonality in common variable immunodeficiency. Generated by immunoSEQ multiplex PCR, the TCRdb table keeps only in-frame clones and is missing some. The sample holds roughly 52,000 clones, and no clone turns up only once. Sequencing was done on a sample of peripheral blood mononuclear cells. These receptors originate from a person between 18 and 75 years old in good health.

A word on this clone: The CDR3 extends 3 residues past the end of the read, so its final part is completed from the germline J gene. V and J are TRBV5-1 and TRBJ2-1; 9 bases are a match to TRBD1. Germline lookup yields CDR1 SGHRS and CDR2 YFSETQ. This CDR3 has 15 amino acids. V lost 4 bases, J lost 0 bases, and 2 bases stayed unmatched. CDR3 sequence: CASSETGGSYNEQFF. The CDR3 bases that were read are TGCGCCAGCAGCGAGACAGGGGGCTCCTACAATGAG.

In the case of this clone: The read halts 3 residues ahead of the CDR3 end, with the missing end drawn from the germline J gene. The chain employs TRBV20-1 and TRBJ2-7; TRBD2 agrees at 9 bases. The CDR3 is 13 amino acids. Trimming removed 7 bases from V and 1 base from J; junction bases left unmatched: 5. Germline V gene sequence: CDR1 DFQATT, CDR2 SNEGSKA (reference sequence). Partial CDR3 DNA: TGCAGTGGGACTAGCGCCAAGTCCTACGAG. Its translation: CSGTSAKSYE. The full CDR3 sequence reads CSGTSAKSYEQYF.